This T cell receptor (beta chain) was documented in a study of graft-versus-host responses after intestinal transplantation. About the research overall: Multivisceral, liver-intestinal, or isolated intestinal grafts went to recipients. Anti-thymocyte globulin was used for induction in all recipients, who then took tacrolimus and steroids for approximately 3 years. Study results and caveats: Some patients had graft-donor T cell macrochimerism. In their allografts, the ratios of graft-versus-host to host-versus-graft T cell clones were high. Recipient bone marrow held GvH clones, some seen earlier in ileum or blood.

This clone has just one count. Its cognate antigen is unknown. The table came from immunoSEQ multiplex PCR; TCRdb's copy has only in-frame clones and leaves some out. The table records 85,000 to 130,000 clones, over 75% of them present only once. The TCR was taken from a human donor who received an intestinal transplant. The input for sequencing was unstimulated CD4+ T cells sorted from spleen or lymph node cells, taken before intestinal transplant.

CDR3 sequence: CASSLAGNANSPLHF. CDR3 nucleotides: TGCGCCAGCAGCTTGGCCGGGAATGCTAATTCACCCCTCCACTTT. The V gene is TRBV5-1, the J gene TRBJ1-6; D is unclear. Trimming shortened V by 0 bases and J by 6 bases, and 10 bases separated the two germline ends. This CDR3 is 15 amino acids long. Germline V lookup: CDR1 SGHRS, CDR2 YFSETQ. The entire variable domain, with the rest obtained from reference TRBV5-1 and TRBJ1-6, is as follows: KAGVTQTPRYLIKTRGQQVTLSCSPISGHRSVSWYQQTPGQGLQFLFEYFSETQRNKGNFPGRFSGRQFSNSRSEMNVSTLELGDSALYLCASSLAGNANSPLHFGNGTRLTVT.